The next 20 T cell receptor beta chains were all read from a single sample in a study of cytomegalovirus exposure and HLA in healthy donors. Use of 60 Vbeta and 13 Jbeta primers characterized the PCR. The assay was immunoSEQ multiplex PCR, and TCRdb's table has in-frame clones only and misses some. The sample contains roughly 100,000 clones, 78% of which appear only once. The source material was PBMCs. These receptors came from a young man in good health and CMV-seronegative.

The chain links TRBV15 to TRBJ1-2; no clear D gene. V was pared by 1 base and J by 8 bases, with 17 bases between. CDR1 is LNHNV and CDR2 is YYDKDF in the germline V gene (reference sequence). This CDR3 is built from 15 residues. The CDR3 loop is CATSRGGGPGKGYTF. CDR3 DNA: TGTGCCACCAGCAGAGGTGGCGGGCCCGGGAAGGGCTACACCTTC.

The rearrangement uses TRBV19 and TRBJ1-1; D ambiguous. V shed 4 bases and J shed 6 bases, with 18 bases lying between them. Germline V gene sequence: CDR1 LNHDA, CDR2 SQIVND (reference sequence). The length of the CDR3 is 15 residues. CDR3 DNA sequence: TGTGCCAGTAGTACTCAGGCCCGGACTGGTTCTGAAGCTTTCTTT. The encoded protein is CASSTQARTGSEAFF. The whole variable domain, filled in from reference TRBV19 and TRBJ1-1, reads DGGITQSPKYLFRKEGQNVTLSCEQNLNHDAMYWYRQDPGQGLRLIYYSQIVNDFQKGDIAEGYSVSREKKESFPLTVTSAQKNPTAFYLCASSTQARTGSEAFFGQGTRLTVV.

This clone has a handful of counts. V usage is TRBV7-9 and J usage is TRBJ1-3; no definite D call. The ends were cut back, 5 bases at V and 8 bases at J, with 7 bases in the middle. This CDR3 comprises 11 residues. The germline CDR1 and CDR2 sequences are SEHNR and FQNEAQ (reference sequence). The CDR3 DNA reads as TGTGCCAGCAGCGGTCGGGACACCATATATTTT. Translated, it gives CASSGRDTIYF. The whole variable domain, remainder taken from reference TRBV7-9 and TRBJ1-3, is DTGVSQNPRHKITKRGQNVTFRCDPISEHNRLYWYRQTLGQGPEFLTYFQNEAQLEKSRLLSDRFSAERPKGSFSTLEIQRTEQGDSAMYLCASSGRDTIYFGEGSWLTVV.

The table lists this clone with a count of one. J is TRBJ1-2 and V is TRBV6-5; unclear D gene. CDR3 length: 13 residues. Deletions cut 6 bases from V and 1 base from J, with 9 bases between. The germline V gene encodes CDR1 MNHEY and CDR2 SVGAGI. The CDR3: CASRRESNYGYTF. The CDR3 bases are TGTGCCAGCAGGAGGGAGAGTAACTATGGCTACACCTTC.

The chain joins TRBV27 to TRBJ1-4; 7 bases line up with TRBD1. The CDR3 spans 15 residues. The V gene end was trimmed by 2 bases and the J gene end by 0 bases; junction bases not matched to a gene: 0. From germline, CDR1 is MNHEY and CDR2 SMNVEV (reference sequence). As DNA, the CDR3 is TGTGCCAGCAGTTTACAGGGGGCAACTAATGAAAAACTGTTTTTT. It encodes CASSLQGATNEKLFF.

Note on this clone: This specimen includes other DNA sequences encoding the same CDR3. The gene calls are TRBV4-1 and TRBJ2-7, with TRBD1 matching over 7 bases. CDR1 is MGHRA and CDR2 is YSYEKL in the germline V gene. CDR3 length equals 14 residues. Losses at the gene ends were 1 base for V and 1 base for J; bases not matched to a gene: 1. CDR3 region: CASSQGQGSYEQYF. Here the CDR3 DNA reads TGCGCCAGCAGCCAAGGACAGGGTTCCTACGAGCAGTACTTC.

This sequence joins TRBV11-2 and TRBJ2-3, with 8 bases aligning to TRBD2. Trimming took 0 bases from V and 1 from J; bases not matched to a gene: 9. The CDR3 runs to 18 residues. Germline V CDR1 and CDR2: SGHAT, FQNNGV. The CDR3 region is CASSLDRFTGGGTDTQYF. DNA for the CDR3: TGTGCCAGCAGCTTAGACCGATTCACGGGAGGGGGCACAGATACGCAGTATTTT. Looking up the rest from reference TRBV11-2 and TRBJ2-3 gives the full variable domain: EAGVAQSPRYKIIEKRQSVAFWCNPISGHATLYWYQQILGQGPKLLIQFQNNGVVDDSQLPKDRFSAERLKGVDSTLKIQPAKLEDSAVYLCASSLDRFTGGGTDTQYFGPGTRLTVL.

This clone was recorded only once. The genes are TRBV11-2 and TRBJ1-1; D not resolved. Germline V gene lookup returns CDR1 SGHAT and CDR2 FQNNGV. Trimming cost V 5 bases and J 3 bases, with 10 bases left between them. The CDR3 is made up of 13 amino acids. The CDR3 region is CASSLSLYTEAFF. For the CDR3, the DNA is TGTGCCAGCAGCCTATCCTTGTACACTGAAGCTTTCTTT.

The chain carries TRBV29-1 and TRBJ2-3, with 8 nucleotides matching TRBD2. Germline V CDR1 and CDR2: SQVTM, ANQGSEA. The V segment lost 7 bases and the J segment 4 bases; nucleotides outside the gene matches: 4. This CDR3 is 12 amino acids long. Here the CDR3 reads CSDGGAADTQYF. As DNA, the CDR3 is TGCAGCGACGGGGGGGCCGCAGATACGCAGTATTTT.

This chain links TRBV6-6 with TRBJ2-7; D remains ambiguous. The V and J ends lost 6 bases and 6 bases respectively, with 9 bases between them. Germline V gives CDR1 MNHNY, CDR2 SVGAGI (reference sequence). This CDR3 has 11 amino acids. The CDR3 here is CASRYTGEQYF. The CDR3 DNA sequence: TGTGCCAGCAGGTATACGGGCGAGCAGTACTTC.

This clone showed up just a few times. V and J are TRBV9 and TRBJ1-2, with 9 bases that match TRBD1. The CDR3 totals 14 residues. The V and J ends lost 3 bases and 10 bases, in that order; junction bases with no gene match: 10. Germline-derived CDR1 and CDR2 are SGDLS and YYNGEE. CDR3 DNA: TGTGCCAGCAGCGCCACAGTGACAGGGGGGGCCTACACCTTC. This translates into CASSATVTGGAYTF. The variable domain in full, completed from reference TRBV9 and TRBJ1-2, reads DSGVTQTPKHLITATGQRVTLRCSPRSGDLSVYWYQQSLDQGLQFLIQYYNGEERAKGNILERFSAQQFPDLHSELNLSSLELGDSALYFCASSATVTGGAYTFGSGTRLTVV.

For this clone: The junction and the germline gene differ at one end; a read error may be behind it. Other DNA sequences of this sample code for an identical CDR3. The V gene is TRBV6-5, the J gene TRBJ1-1; D unclear. Germline loops: CDR1 MNHEY, CDR2 SVGAGI. The CDR3 extends over 11 amino acids. CDR3: CASTGHTEAFF. The CDR3 DNA is TGCGCCAGCACCGGTCACACTGAAGCTTTCTTT.

The chain joins TRBV29-1 to TRBJ2-5; no firm D call. This CDR3 spans 14 amino acids. Germline V lookup: CDR1 SQVTM, CDR2 ANQGSEA. Deletions cut 7 bases from V and 4 bases from J, with 19 bases between. The CDR3 DNA reads TGCAGCGCATTGCCCTGGAGTTCCGTAGAGACCCAGTACTTC. This encodes CSALPWSSVETQYF. The full variable domain, rest sourced from reference TRBV29-1 and TRBJ2-5, is SAVISQKPSRDICQRGTSLTIQCQVDSQVTMMFWYRQQPGQSLTLIATANQGSEATYESGFVIDKFPISRPNLTFSTLTVSNMSPEDSSIYLCSALPWSSVETQYFGPGTRLLVL.

The V call is TRBV7-9, the J call TRBJ2-6; 9 bases map to TRBD2. This CDR3 has 18 residues. Germline CDR1 reads SEHNR; CDR2 reads FQNEAQ (reference sequence). V trimming: 5 bases; J trimming: 0 bases; junction bases outside the gene matches: 8. The CDR3 reads CASSPTGGGDSGANVLTF. CDR3 DNA: TGTGCCAGCAGCCCAACGGGCGGGGGGGACTCTGGGGCCAACGTCCTGACTTTC.

The V call is TRBV15, the J call TRBJ1-2; 10 bases are shared with TRBD1. CDR1 is LNHNV, CDR2 YYDKDF, per germline (reference sequence). Germline trimming cut 4 bases from V and 2 bases from J; bases unmatched to any gene: 4. CDR3 size: 15 residues. CDR3 nucleotide sequence: TGTGCCACCAGCACCCGGGACAGGGGAAACTATGGCTACACCTTC. Protein sequence: CATSTRDRGNYGYTF. Together with reference TRBV15 and TRBJ1-2, the CDR3 gives the full variable domain: DAMVIQNPRYQVTQFGKPVTLSCSQTLNHNVMYWYQQKSSQAPKLLFHYYDKDFNNEADTPDNFQSRRPNTSFCFLDIRSPGLGDTAMYLCATSTRDRGNYGYTFGSGTRLTVV.

This sequence joins TRBV5-6 and TRBJ2-2; 12 nucleotides match TRBD1. CDR1 is SGHDT and CDR2 is YYEEEE in the germline V gene. Losses at the gene ends were 3 bases for V and 1 base for J; bases not matched to a gene: 7. CDR3 length: 18 amino acids. Written as DNA, the CDR3 is TGTGCCAGCAGCTCGGGGACAGGGGGCGCTTGGAACACCGGGGAGCTGTTTTTT. It translates to CASSSGTGGAWNTGELFF.

This chain links TRBV6-5 with TRBJ2-7; 9 bases match TRBD2. CDR3 length: 15 amino acids. Germline-derived CDR1 and CDR2 are MNHEY and SVGAGI. V gave up 4 bases and J gave up 4 bases; unmatched junction bases: 8. CDR3 in amino acids: CASSLTSGALYEQYF. As DNA, the CDR3 is TGTGCCAGCAGTTTGACTAGCGGAGCCTTATACGAGCAGTACTTC.

The chain recombines TRBV5-5 with TRBJ1-5; perhaps TRBD1 as D (5 bases). Germline V gene data show CDR1 as SGHKS and CDR2 as YYEKEE (reference sequence). The CDR3 consists of 18 residues. Deletions cut 2 bases from V and 4 bases from J, with 22 bases between. CDR3 coding DNA: TGTGCCAGCAGCTTCTGGGTTGGGAGGTCCGGGGGGAATCAGCCCCAGCATTTT. Its translation: CASSFWVGRSGGNQPQHF.

The CDR3 loop reads CSVELSDAGVFGELFF. DNA for the CDR3: TGCAGCGTTGAACTCTCGGATGCGGGAGTCTTCGGGGAGCTGTTTTTT. This rearrangement joins TRBV29-1 to TRBJ2-2, with 7 bases lining up with TRBD2. Germline CDR1 and CDR2: SQVTM and ANQGSEA. V was pared by 2 bases and J by 7 bases, with 13 bases of the junction left unmatched. There are 16 residues in the CDR3.

This clone was found once. The CDR3 loop reads CASKADRGDYGYTF. Here the CDR3 DNA reads TGTGCCAGCAAGGCGGACAGGGGCGACTATGGCTACACCTTC. The V call is TRBV2, the J call TRBJ1-2, with 9 bases fitting TRBD1. This CDR3 is 14 amino acids long. CDR1 is SNHLY, CDR2 FYNNEI, per germline. J gave up 3 bases and V 7 bases, and 6 bases lay outside the gene matches.